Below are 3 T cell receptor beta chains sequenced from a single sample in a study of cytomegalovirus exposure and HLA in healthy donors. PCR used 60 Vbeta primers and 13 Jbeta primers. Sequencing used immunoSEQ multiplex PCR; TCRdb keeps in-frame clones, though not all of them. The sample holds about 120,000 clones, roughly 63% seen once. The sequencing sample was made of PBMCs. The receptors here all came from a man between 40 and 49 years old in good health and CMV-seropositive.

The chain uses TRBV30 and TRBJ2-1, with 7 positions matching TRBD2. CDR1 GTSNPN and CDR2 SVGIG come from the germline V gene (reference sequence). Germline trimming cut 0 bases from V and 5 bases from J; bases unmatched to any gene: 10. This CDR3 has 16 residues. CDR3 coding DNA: TGTGCCTGGAGTGTATTCGGGACTACTCTCAACAATGAGCAGTTCTTC. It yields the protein CAWSVFGTTLNNEQFF.

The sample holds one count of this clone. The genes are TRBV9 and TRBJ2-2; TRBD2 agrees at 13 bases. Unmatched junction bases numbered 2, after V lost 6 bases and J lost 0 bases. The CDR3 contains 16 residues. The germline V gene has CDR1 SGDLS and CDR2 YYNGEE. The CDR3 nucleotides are TGTGCCAGCAAGGGGACTAGCGGGACGAACACCGGGGAGCTGTTTTTT. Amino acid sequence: CASKGTSGTNTGELFF.

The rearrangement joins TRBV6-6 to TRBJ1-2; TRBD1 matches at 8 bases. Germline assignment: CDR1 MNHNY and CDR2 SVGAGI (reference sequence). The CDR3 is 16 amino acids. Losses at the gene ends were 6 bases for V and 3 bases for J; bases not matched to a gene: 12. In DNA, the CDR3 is TGTGCCAGCAGCTCTCACTTAGACAGGGGCGACTATGGCTACACCTTC. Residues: CASSSHLDRGDYGYTF.